This TCR beta chain derives from a study of blood T cell repertoires in COVID-19. Data came from immunoSEQ multiplex PCR; TCRdb stores just in-frame clones and leaves some out. The table includes 200,000 to 300,000 clones, around nine tenths detected once. This CDR3 is 15 amino acids long. CDR1 is SGDLS and CDR2 is YYNGEE in the germline V gene. V was clipped by 5 bases and J by 1 base, with 13 bases between them. The table lists this clone with a count of one. Those who participated ranged in age from 18 to 89 years and resided in about two dozen US areas. In assigning cohorts, the study relied on participant-reported clinical history.

The source is a woman aged 18-35 years who had recovered from COVID-19. The chain joins TRBV9 to TRBJ2-1; no definite D call. Sequencing was done on a sample of PBMCs or T cells enriched from blood (not recorded which). DNA for the CDR3: TGTGCCAGCAGTCCTTATGACGGGTCCTACAATGAGCAGTTCTTC. Its translation: CASSPYDGSYNEQFF.